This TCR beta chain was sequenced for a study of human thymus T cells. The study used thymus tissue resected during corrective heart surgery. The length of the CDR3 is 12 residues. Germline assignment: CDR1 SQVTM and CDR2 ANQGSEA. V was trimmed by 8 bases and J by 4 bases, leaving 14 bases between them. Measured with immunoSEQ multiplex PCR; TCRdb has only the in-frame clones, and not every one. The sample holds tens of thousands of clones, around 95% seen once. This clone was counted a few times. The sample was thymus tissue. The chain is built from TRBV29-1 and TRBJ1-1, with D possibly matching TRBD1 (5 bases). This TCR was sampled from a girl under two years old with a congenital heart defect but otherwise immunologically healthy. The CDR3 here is CSPGGDGTEAFF. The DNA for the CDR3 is TGCAGCCCCGGTGGGGACGGCACTGAAGCTTTCTTT.